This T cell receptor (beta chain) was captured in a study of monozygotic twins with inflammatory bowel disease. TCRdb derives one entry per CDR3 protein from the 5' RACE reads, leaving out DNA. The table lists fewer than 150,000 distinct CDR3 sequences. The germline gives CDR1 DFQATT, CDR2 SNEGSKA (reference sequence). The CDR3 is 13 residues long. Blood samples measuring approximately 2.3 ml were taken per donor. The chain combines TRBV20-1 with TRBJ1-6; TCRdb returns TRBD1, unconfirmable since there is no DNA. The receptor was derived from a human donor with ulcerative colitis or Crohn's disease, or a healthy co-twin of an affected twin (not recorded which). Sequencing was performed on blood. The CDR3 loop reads CSALQETNSPLHF.